Listed below are T cell receptor beta chains from one sample, sequenced in a study of cytotoxic CD8 clonotypes in ibrutinib-treated CLL. Assay used: immunoSEQ multiplex PCR; TCRdb lists only in-frame clones, some missing. The top ten clones hold about 6.4% of a sample with over 200,000 clones, about 75% of them seen once. This specimen was PBMCs, taken after 12 months of ibrutinib treatment. These TCRs come from a human donor with chronic lymphocytic leukemia. Each CDR3 is given with its conserved first and last residue. Fields, in order: J gene, V gene, CDR3 protein.

j_call: TRBJ2-3; v_call: TRBV6-6; cdr3_aa: CASTIQGKADTQYF
j_call: TRBJ2-1; v_call: TRBV5-6; cdr3_aa: CASSLDRGNEQFF
j_call: TRBJ1-5; v_call: TRBV2; cdr3_aa: CASNPDRGGNQPQHF
j_call: TRBJ1-6; v_call: TRBV11-3; cdr3_aa: CASSSYSGSPLHF
j_call: TRBJ2-1; v_call: TRBV6-5; cdr3_aa: CASSSPTGTGANEQFF
j_call: TRBJ2-6; v_call: TRBV6-5; cdr3_aa: CASSYTTGSGANVLTF
j_call: TRBJ2-1; v_call: TRBV5-4; cdr3_aa: CASSLPGQGTNEQFF
j_call: TRBJ1-6; v_call: TRBV19; cdr3_aa: CASSPGQYYNSPLHF
j_call: TRBJ1-2; v_call: TRBV7-2; cdr3_aa: CASSLAGARVSHYGYTF
j_call: TRBJ2-7; v_call: TRBV2; cdr3_aa: CASSEELAGGPIEQYF
j_call: TRBJ2-3; v_call: TRBV27; cdr3_aa: CASSFPRTSGTDTQYF
j_call: TRBJ2-7; v_call: TRBV18; cdr3_aa: CASSPGQSYEQYF
j_call: TRBJ2-5; v_call: TRBV6-1; cdr3_aa: CASSRASGWQETQYF
j_call: TRBJ1-1; v_call: TRBV9; cdr3_aa: CASSTRGRTEAFF
j_call: TRBJ1-1; v_call: TRBV28; cdr3_aa: CASSSLRGRRNTEAFF
j_call: TRBJ2-7; v_call: TRBV4-3; cdr3_aa: CASSQDHRDRNYEQYF
j_call: TRBJ2-1; v_call: TRBV4-3; cdr3_aa: CASSQEVTLGFYEQFF
j_call: TRBJ1-1; v_call: TRBV6-6; cdr3_aa: CASSYGGRVNTEAFF
j_call: TRBJ2-7; v_call: TRBV28; cdr3_aa: CAVQGSGSLYEQYF
j_call: TRBJ2-3; v_call: TRBV9; cdr3_aa: CASSSGSGSTDTQYF
j_call: TRBJ1-2; v_call: TRBV6-1; cdr3_aa: CASTETSYGYTF
j_call: TRBJ1-5; v_call: TRBV30; cdr3_aa: CAWSVLSNQPQHF
j_call: TRBJ2-7; v_call: TRBV7-9; cdr3_aa: CASSWPRTGSYEQYF
j_call: TRBJ2-7; v_call: TRBV18; cdr3_aa: CASSPPITAREQYF
j_call: TRBJ1-5; v_call: TRBV7-8; cdr3_aa: CASSLRSDNQPQHF
j_call: TRBJ2-7; v_call: TRBV5-1; cdr3_aa: CASSLSDPWGEQYF
j_call: TRBJ2-2; v_call: TRBV6-6; cdr3_aa: CATTGKGGELFF
j_call: TRBJ2-2; v_call: TRBV9; cdr3_aa: CASSVDPKAGELFF
j_call: TRBJ2-7; v_call: TRBV11-1; cdr3_aa: CASSLVGILGYEQYF
j_call: TRBJ2-1; v_call: TRBV11-2; cdr3_aa: CASTPAGGNEQFF
j_call: TRBJ1-4; v_call: TRBV7-9; cdr3_aa: CASSLGQSNEKLFF
j_call: TRBJ1-1; v_call: TRBV28; cdr3_aa: CASSLKVYTEAFF
j_call: TRBJ2-4; v_call: TRBV7-2; cdr3_aa: CASSSGGVGNIQYF
j_call: TRBJ2-3; v_call: TRBV5-5; cdr3_aa: CASSLDRGRVTDTQYF
j_call: TRBJ1-1; v_call: TRBV30; cdr3_aa: CAWIEDRVNTEAFF
j_call: TRBJ2-3; v_call: TRBV5-1; cdr3_aa: CASSSTGRADTQYF
j_call: TRBJ1-2; v_call: TRBV20-1; cdr3_aa: CSASSAGYTF
j_call: TRBJ1-2; v_call: TRBV7-2; cdr3_aa: CASAEGQGPNYGYTF
j_call: TRBJ2-1; v_call: TRBV19; cdr3_aa: CASSTSLPYNEQFF
j_call: TRBJ2-5; v_call: TRBV27; cdr3_aa: CASGPREEETQYF
j_call: TRBJ2-2; v_call: TRBV30; cdr3_aa: CAWRRQGNGELFF